The present T cell receptor (beta chain) was sequenced within a study of blood T cell repertoires in COVID-19. TCRdb's table, derived via immunoSEQ multiplex PCR, lists solely in-frame clones and lacks some. The sample includes under 350,000 clones, about 85% of them seen just once. V was clipped by 6 bases and J by 3 bases, with 15 bases between them. The CDR3 consists of 15 residues. Germline-derived CDR1 and CDR2 are MNHEY and SVGEGT. This TCR derives from a human donor in a cohort sampled during active COVID-19. Material for sequencing was peripheral blood. The chain couples TRBV6-2 or TRBV6-3 to TRBJ2-1, with a tentative D call TRBD2 (6 bases). CDR3 coding DNA: TGTGCCAGCAGCTCTGGGCTGGGGGGCTACAATGAGCAGTTCTTC. It encodes CASSSGLGGYNEQFF.